This T cell receptor (beta chain) was captured by sequencing in a study of post-analysis software for immune sequencing data. Study summary: Courses of disease covered relapsing-remitting, secondary progressive and progressive-relapsing multiple sclerosis. Findings of the study overall: Controls had significantly higher normalized Chao1 diversity than multiple sclerosis patients. When patients were compared with controls, a handful of TRBV segments were more frequent, TRBV5-6, TRBV5-1 and TRBV20-1 among them. Batch-matched samples strongly co-clustered by F measure.

Unique molecular identifiers had been added to the TCR beta cDNA libraries. From around 0.96 to 9.9 million T cells, hundreds of thousands of cDNA molecules were obtained. TCRdb analysed the PCR reads with MiXCR anew, one entry per CDR3 protein. The data contain about 800,000 distinct CDR3 sequences, about 32% of them singletons. Germline V gene lookup returns CDR1 DFQATT and CDR2 SNEGSKA (reference sequence). This CDR3 comprises 21 residues. V lost 4 bases, J lost 0 bases, and 31 bases lay in between. As concerns this clonotype: The antigen is unknown.

The rearrangement uses TRBV20-1 and TRBJ2-1; possibly TRBD1 for D (5 bases). This TCR derives from a girl aged 10-17 years with multiple sclerosis. The specimen was blood. CDR3 coding DNA: TGCAGTGCTATCGCTACCTCCCTTGACAGCTCACTCTTTAGCTCCTACAATGAGCAGTTCTTC. Its protein is CSAIATSLDSSLFSSYNEQFF.